The next 15 T cell receptor beta chains were all read from a single sample in a study of blood T cell repertoires in COVID-19. Here immunoSEQ multiplex PCR was the method, and the copy in TCRdb shows in-frame clones only, minus some. The sample records about 40,000 clones, about 85% being singletons. The sequencing input was peripheral blood. The receptors derive from a human donor in a cohort sampled during active COVID-19.

This chain links TRBV10-3 with TRBJ2-1, with D possibly being TRBD2 (5 bases). The CDR3 length is 16 residues. V gave up 0 bases and J gave up 0 bases, with 9 bases separating them. Germline V gives CDR1 ENHRY, CDR2 SYGVKD. CDR3 amino acids: CAISESKRPSYNEQFF. The CDR3 bases are TGTGCCATCAGTGAGTCCAAGCGGCCCTCCTACAATGAGCAGTTCTTC.

DNA for the CDR3: TGTGCCAGCAGCGTAGCTCCAGGAAACAATCAGCCCCAGCATTTT. The encoded protein is CASSVAPGNNQPQHF. V is TRBV9 and J is TRBJ1-5, with unresolved D. The CDR3 length is 15 residues. The V gene lost 0 bases and the J gene lost 3 bases, with 10 bases spanning the gap. Germline lookup yields CDR1 SGDLS and CDR2 YYNGEE.

This chain uses TRBV28 with TRBJ1-1; no clear D. The germline V gene encodes CDR1 MDHEN and CDR2 SYDVKM. The CDR3 runs to 14 residues. V was pared by 0 bases and J by 5 bases, with 10 bases between. CDR3 region: CASSLWGGRTEAFF. The CDR3 coding sequence is TGTGCCAGCAGTTTATGGGGAGGGCGGACTGAAGCTTTCTTT.

The chain recombines TRBV18 with TRBJ1-1; a weak D match, TRBD1 (6 bases). Germline loops: CDR1 KGHSH, CDR2 LQKENI. V was clipped by 3 bases and J by 5 bases, with 7 bases between them. The CDR3 contains 12 residues. This CDR3 is CASSPGQTEAFF. The DNA for the CDR3 is TGTGCCAGCTCACCTGGACAGACTGAAGCTTTCTTT.

This chain connects TRBV19 to TRBJ2-7; a possible D gene is TRBD1 (6 bases). Germline CDR1 is LNHDA and CDR2 is SQIVND (reference sequence). Trimming left V 5 bases short and J 1 base short, with 9 bases between. There are 13 residues in the CDR3. CDR3 sequence (DNA): TGTGCCAGTAGTGAGACAGGATCCTACGAGCAGTACTTC. It is translated as CASSETGSYEQYF.

V and J are TRBV11-2 and TRBJ1-5; D might be TRBD1 (5 bases). The CDR3 spans 14 residues. V was pared by 5 bases and J by 4 bases, with 12 bases between. Germline CDR1 SGHAT, CDR2 FQNNGV. CDR3 DNA: TGTGCCAGCAGCAAAGATGGGGGGAATCAGCCCCAGCATTTT. Protein product: CASSKDGGNQPQHF.

Here the CDR3 DNA reads TGTGCCAGCAGTTACGGGGGCAGGGTGAGTTACAATGAGCAGTTCTTC. This sequence encodes CASSYGGRVSYNEQFF. This chain joins TRBV6-7 and TRBJ2-1; possibly TRBD1 for D (6 bases). TRBV6-7 is designated an ORF whose function remains uncertain. The CDR3 is 16 residues long. V lost 2 bases and J 4 bases, leaving 15 bases between the germline ends.

V and J are TRBV19 and TRBJ1-5; maybe TRBD1 (5 bases). This CDR3 has 15 residues. The V end lost 6 bases, the J end lost 0 bases, and 12 bases lay between the germline ends. CDR1 is LNHDA and CDR2 is SQIVND in the germline V gene (reference sequence). CDR3 protein: CASSLKGVSNQPQHF. Here the CDR3 DNA reads TGTGCCAGTAGCCTGAAAGGGGTTAGCAATCAGCCCCAGCATTTT.

In DNA, the CDR3 is TGTGCCAGCAGCGTTCCGGGACAGGGGCCTGAGCAGTTCTTC. It specifies CASSVPGQGPEQFF. The chain combines TRBV5-6 with TRBJ2-1, with TRBD1 identical over 10 bases. This CDR3 contains 14 residues. Germline assignment: CDR1 SGHDT and CDR2 YYEEEE. Trimming removed 4 bases from V and 9 bases from J; junction bases left unmatched: 7.

The chain employs TRBV6-1 and TRBJ2-7, with 7 bases that match TRBD2. V shed 2 bases, J shed 4 bases, and the junction held 5 bases outside the gene matches. The CDR3 length is 14 residues. CDR1 MNHNS and CDR2 SASEGT come from the germline V gene. CDR3 sequence reads: CASSERGAGYEQYF. DNA of the CDR3: TGTGCCAGCAGTGAAAGGGGAGCGGGGTACGAGCAGTACTTC.

The chain links TRBV10-3 to TRBJ2-5; 8 bases agree with TRBD1. V lost 3 bases, J lost 5 bases, and 5 bases stayed unmatched. Germline CDR1 ENHRY, CDR2 SYGVKD. This CDR3 comprises 14 residues. CDR3 bases: TGTGCCATCAGTGAAAGGACAGGGCGTGAGACCCAGTACTTC. This translates into CAISERTGRETQYF.

A single count supports this clone. This chain joins TRBV2 and TRBJ2-2, with TRBD2 as a possible D gene (6 bases). The CDR3 runs 14 residues. The germline CDR1 and CDR2 sequences are SNHLY and FYNNEI. The V end lost 8 bases, the J end lost 5 bases, and 15 bases lay between the germline ends. CDR3: CASRRGGTTGELFF. The DNA for the CDR3 is TGTGCCAGCCGTCGCGGCGGGACTACCGGGGAGCTGTTTTTT.

The chain is built from TRBV19 and TRBJ2-3; 9 bases are shared with TRBD2. Germline V gene lookup returns CDR1 LNHDA and CDR2 SQIVND (reference sequence). The CDR3 runs to 15 residues. J lost 5 bases, V lost 4 bases, and 7 bases had no gene match. The CDR3 DNA is TGTGCCAGTAGTAGCGCTAGCGGGGTTGAAGATACGCAGTATTTT. The encoded protein is CASSSASGVEDTQYF.

The chain employs TRBV11-2 and TRBJ1-1; 7 nucleotides match TRBD1. Germline assignment: CDR1 SGHAT and CDR2 FQNNGV. The V and J ends lost 0 bases and 0 bases, in that order; junction bases with no gene match: 1. CDR3 length: 15 residues. The CDR3 region is CASSLDGTVNTEAFF. For the CDR3, the DNA is TGTGCCAGCAGCTTAGATGGGACAGTGAACACTGAAGCTTTCTTT.

Points on this clone: Distinct nucleotide sequences in the sample also encode this CDR3. J is TRBJ2-2 and V is TRBV7-3, with 10 bases fitting TRBD1. Looked up from germline, CDR1 is SGHTA and CDR2 is FQGTGA. The CDR3 has 14 amino acids. V shed 5 bases and J 6 bases; nucleotides not matched to a gene: 3. Here the CDR3 DNA reads TGTGCCAGCAGCACCGGGACAGGGGCCGGGGAGCTGTTTTTT. It encodes CASSTGTGAGELFF.